This T cell receptor (beta chain) was sequenced for a study of blood T cells in healthy people across ages. Per the germline V gene, CDR1 is SQVTM and CDR2 is ANQGSEA. The CDR3 has 12 residues. The J segment lost 9 bases and the V segment lost 7 bases, leaving 9 bases of the junction unmatched. The use of a sample-barcoded 5' primer and a J-beta primer mix characterized a second PCR of roughly 6 to 12 cycles. MiXCR was run by TCRdb on the 5' RACE reads, yielding one entry per CDR3 protein. The sample includes 980,000 or so distinct CDR3 sequences, around 48% of them seen just once. Findings and limits, study-wide: CMV status of donors was not determined, possibly confounding expanded clonotype changes. A strong correlation was seen between TCR beta diversity and naive T cell percentage. Naive CD4+ cells and diversity were both higher in long-lived donors than in aged donors.

The sample holds a few counts of this clonotype. Its antigen is not known. Sequenced: blood. This chain uses TRBV29-1 with TRBJ2-5; 9 bases match TRBD1. The clonotype originates from a man under 40 in good health. DNA for the CDR3: TGCAGCGCTCGTACAGGGGGCAATTCCCAGTACTTC. This gives the protein CSARTGGNSQYF.